This TCR beta chain was identified in a study of blood T cell repertoires in COVID-19. Clones were read by immunoSEQ multiplex PCR, and TCRdb kept only the in-frame ones, dropping some. The table has around 130,000 clones, less than 90% seen once. CDR1 and CDR2 (germline): LNHDA, SQIVND (reference sequence). The J segment lost 6 bases and the V segment lost 3 bases, leaving 5 bases of the junction unmatched. The CDR3 sequence is 13 residues long. Cohort 3 donors were reported recovered after two negative PCRs, clearance, or symptom resolution. The sequenced material came from PBMCs or T cells enriched from blood (not recorded which). The receptor was derived from a man aged 25 to 45 who had recovered from COVID-19. The chain employs TRBV19 and TRBJ2-7; 7 positions match TRBD2. The CDR3: CASSIPGGPEQYF. The CDR3 nucleotides are TGTGCCAGTAGTATCCCGGGAGGCCCCGAGCAGTACTTC. The full variable domain, its missing parts supplied by reference TRBV19 and TRBJ2-7, is DGGITQSPKYLFRKEGQNVTLSCEQNLNHDAMYWYRQDPGQGLRLIYYSQIVNDFQKGDIAEGYSVSREKKESFPLTVTSAQKNPTAFYLCASSIPGGPEQYFGPGTRLTVT.